This TCR beta chain appears in the sequencing data of a study of technical replicates of blood from several donors. This CDR3 has 16 residues. CDR1 is MDHEN and CDR2 is SYDVKM in the germline V gene. The V segment lost 1 base and the J segment 3 bases; nucleotides outside the gene matches: 6. This clone was recorded only once. Produced via immunoSEQ multiplex PCR; TCRdb's table is partial and in-frame only. This sample has tens of thousands of clones, with over 95% found just once. This sequence originates from a human donor in good health. This sequence joins TRBV28 and TRBJ1-2; 9 bases are a match to TRBD1. Sequencing input: T cells isolated from PBMCs. The DNA for the CDR3 is TGTGCCAGCAGTTTATCAGGGACAGGGAGGGACTATGGCTACACCTTC. As protein: CASSLSGTGRDYGYTF.